A selection of T cell receptor beta chains follows, all from one sample in a study of tissue T cells after allogeneic stem cell transplantation. Using immunoSEQ multiplex PCR, the repertoire was profiled, and TCRdb retains in-frame clones only, with some absent. The sample lists approximately 10,000 clones; about three fifths were seen once. Sequencing used tissue from the jejunum, obtained at autopsy. The receptors were sampled from a woman aged 18-55 years with breast cancer. CDR3s include the opening cysteine and the closing phenylalanine or tryptophan. A D gene is named only where the DNA matches it firmly. The size entry is marked missing in some rows and otherwise reads once, few, many or a size class.

j_gene: TRBJ2-3; d_gene: TRBD2; v_gene: TRBV4-3; abundance: -; CDR3aa: CASSQDASGGGDTQYF; CDR3nt: TGCGCCAGCAGCCAAGATGCCAGCGGGGGAGGAGATACGCAGTATTTT
j_gene: TRBJ2-1; d_gene: -; v_gene: TRBV7-9; abundance: -; CDR3aa: CASSPEVAYNEQFF; CDR3nt: TGTGCCAGCAGCCCAGAGGTTGCCTACAATGAGCAGTTCTTC
j_gene: TRBJ2-2; d_gene: -; v_gene: TRBV5-1; abundance: once; CDR3aa: CASSLGSGLNTGELFF; CDR3nt: TGCGCCAGCAGCTTGGGGTCCGGCTTGAACACCGGGGAGCTGTTTTTT
j_gene: TRBJ2-1; d_gene: -; v_gene: TRBV9; abundance: medium-sized; CDR3aa: CASSVAPEAPLLNEQFF; CDR3nt: TGTGCCAGCAGCGTCGCTCCGGAGGCCCCACTCCTCAATGAGCAGTTCTTC
j_gene: TRBJ1-2; d_gene: TRBD1; v_gene: TRBV5-6; abundance: -; CDR3aa: CASSFGDRGTLYGYTF; CDR3nt: TGTGCCAGCAGCTTTGGGGACAGGGGGACGCTCTATGGCTACACCTTC
j_gene: TRBJ2-7; d_gene: TRBD2; v_gene: TRBV19; abundance: once; CDR3aa: CASSSRLALISYEQYF; CDR3nt: TGTGCCAGTAGTTCACGACTAGCGCTTATCTCCTACGAGCAGTACTTC
j_gene: TRBJ2-7; d_gene: -; v_gene: TRBV12-5; abundance: -; CDR3aa: CASGLDRGYEQYF; CDR3nt: TGTGCTAGTGGTTTGGACAGAGGCTACGAGCAGTACTTC
j_gene: TRBJ2-7; d_gene: TRBD1; v_gene: TRBV7-8; abundance: -; CDR3aa: CASTRGQEYYEQYF; CDR3nt: TGTGCCAGCACCAGGGGACAGGAGTACTACGAGCAGTACTTC
j_gene: TRBJ1-1; d_gene: TRBD1; v_gene: TRBV11-2; abundance: few; CDR3aa: CASSPINRGREAFF; CDR3nt: TGTGCCAGCAGCCCGATAAACAGGGGGCGCGAGGCTTTCTTT
j_gene: TRBJ2-3; d_gene: -; v_gene: TRBV12-5; abundance: -; CDR3aa: CASGSPGPTDTQYF; CDR3nt: TGTGCTAGTGGCAGCCCGGGTCCGACAGATACGCAGTATTTT
j_gene: TRBJ1-4; d_gene: -; v_gene: TRBV6-6; abundance: -; CDR3aa: CASTREGGKLFF; CDR3nt: TGTGCCAGCACTCGGGAGGGTGGGAAACTGTTTTTT
j_gene: TRBJ2-7; d_gene: -; v_gene: TRBV5-1; abundance: -; CDR3aa: CASSPRGGQDEQYF; CDR3nt: TGCGCCAGCAGCCCCCGTGGGGGGCAGGACGAGCAGTACTTC
j_gene: TRBJ2-7; d_gene: TRBD2; v_gene: TRBV6-5; abundance: -; CDR3aa: CASSSSGSYEQYF; CDR3nt: TGTGCCAGCAGCTCAAGCGGGAGCTACGAGCAGTACTTC
j_gene: TRBJ2-2; d_gene: -; v_gene: TRBV4-3; abundance: -; CDR3aa: CASSQGGGGNTGELFF; CDR3nt: TGCGCCAGCAGCCAAGGTGGAGGGGGGAACACCGGGGAGCTGTTTTTT
j_gene: TRBJ2-3; d_gene: TRBD2; v_gene: TRBV6-2/TRBV6-3; abundance: medium-sized; CDR3aa: CASGPGGGRADTQYF; CDR3nt: TGTGCCAGCGGCCCCGGGGGGGGGCGCGCAGATACGCAGTATTTT
j_gene: TRBJ2-1; d_gene: TRBD2; v_gene: TRBV3-1/TRBV3-2; abundance: -; CDR3aa: CASSPISGLAGENEQFF; CDR3nt: TGTGCCAGCAGCCCAATCTCGGGACTAGCGGGAGAGAATGAGCAGTTCTTC